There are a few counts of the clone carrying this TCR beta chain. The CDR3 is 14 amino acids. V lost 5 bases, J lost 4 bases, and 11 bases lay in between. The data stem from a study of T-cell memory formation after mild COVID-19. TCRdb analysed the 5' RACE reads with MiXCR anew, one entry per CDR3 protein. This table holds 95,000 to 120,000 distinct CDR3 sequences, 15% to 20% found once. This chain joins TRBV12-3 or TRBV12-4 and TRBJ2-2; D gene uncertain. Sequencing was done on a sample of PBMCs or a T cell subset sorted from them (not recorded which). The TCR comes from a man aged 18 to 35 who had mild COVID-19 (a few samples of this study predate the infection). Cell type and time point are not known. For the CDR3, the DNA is TGTGCCAGCAGTCCAGGACCCAGCACCGGGGAGCTGTTTTTT. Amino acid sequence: CASSPGPSTGELFF.